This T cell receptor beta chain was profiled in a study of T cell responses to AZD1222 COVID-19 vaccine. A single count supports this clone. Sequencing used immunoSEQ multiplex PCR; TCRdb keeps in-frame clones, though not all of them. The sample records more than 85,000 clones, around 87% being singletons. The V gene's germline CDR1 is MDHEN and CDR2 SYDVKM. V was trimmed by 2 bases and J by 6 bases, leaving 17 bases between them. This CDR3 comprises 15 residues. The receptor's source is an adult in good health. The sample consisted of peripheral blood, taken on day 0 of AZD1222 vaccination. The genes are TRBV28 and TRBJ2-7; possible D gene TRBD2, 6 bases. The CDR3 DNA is TGTGCCAGCAGTTTAGGGGGGTGGCCCTCACGCGAGCAGTACTTC. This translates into CASSLGGWPSREQYF. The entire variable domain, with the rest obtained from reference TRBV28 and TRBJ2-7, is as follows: DVKVTQSSRYLVKRTGEKVFLECVQDMDHENMFWYRQDPGLGLRLIYFSYDVKMKEKGDIPEGYSVSREKKERFSLILESASTNQTSMYLCASSLGGWPSREQYFGPGTRLTVT.